These 29 T cell receptor beta chains share one sample of origin, sequenced in a study of beta chain features in type 1 diabetes. Expressed TCRB transcripts were sequenced because the isolated RNA had all been reverse transcribed beforehand. Produced via immunoSEQ multiplex PCR; TCRdb's table is partial and in-frame only. Of approximately 250,000 clones listed, around an eighth are singletons. Sequenced: naive CD4+ T cells from blood. These receptors were collected from a middle-aged woman in good health.

This clone occurred a few times. The rearrangement links TRBV6-5 to TRBJ1-4, with 10 nucleotides matching TRBD1. V lost 9 bases to trimming and J lost 7 bases; unmatched junction nucleotides: 5. The CDR3 runs 13 residues. Germline assignment: CDR1 MNHEY and CDR2 SVGAGI. CDR3 loop: CARDRDRGEKLFF. DNA of the CDR3: TGTGCCAGGGACCGGGACAGGGGTGAAAAACTGTTTTTT.

In regard to this clone: Distinct nucleotide sequences in the sample also encode this CDR3. The rearrangement links TRBV4-3 to TRBJ2-7, with D tentatively TRBD1 (6 bases). Germline-derived CDR1 and CDR2 are LGHNA and YSLEER. The V end was cut by 0 bases, the J end by 4 bases, with 10 bases between. The CDR3 is 14 amino acids. The CDR3 protein is CASSQEGRGYEQYF. DNA of the CDR3: TGCGCCAGCAGCCAAGAGGGCAGGGGATACGAGCAGTACTTC.

The rearrangement uses TRBV5-1 and TRBJ1-5; 7 bases line up with TRBD1. V gave up 0 bases and J gave up 7 bases; unmatched junction bases: 7. This CDR3 region has 15 residues. CDR1 SGHRS and CDR2 YFSETQ come from the germline V gene. CDR3 coding DNA: TGCGCCAGCAGCTTGGTGTCAGGGACAGAGCAGCCCCAGCATTTT. This sequence encodes CASSLVSGTEQPQHF.

This clone was detected a few times. The chain carries TRBV11-2 and TRBJ2-7, with 10 bases fitting TRBD2. This CDR3 contains 14 residues. The germline CDR1 and CDR2 sequences are SGHAT and FQNNGV. J lost 7 bases, V lost 2 bases, and 5 bases had no gene match. The CDR3, as DNA: TGTGCCAGCAGCTTACTAGCGGGGGTGGGGGAGCAGTACTTC. Translated, it gives CASSLLAGVGEQYF.

The chain has TRBV25-1 and TRBJ2-7; D perhaps matches TRBD2 (6 bases). The CDR3 covers 14 residues. The germline V gene has CDR1 MGHDK and CDR2 SYGVNS. The germline V and J ends were trimmed by 0 bases and 1 base, with 7 bases remaining between them. CDR3 DNA sequence: TGTGCCAGCAGTGAATACGGGGGTTCCTACGAGCAGTACTTC. As protein: CASSEYGGSYEQYF.

In the case of this clone: This sample includes further DNA sequences coding for the same CDR3. The rearrangement joins TRBV5-1 to TRBJ1-2; D perhaps matches TRBD1 (5 bases). CDR3 length equals 14 residues. The germline gives CDR1 SGHRS, CDR2 YFSETQ. V lost 0 bases to trimming and J lost 4 bases, with 10 bases between them. The CDR3, as DNA: TGCGCCAGCAGCTTGGGGCAGGGCGGCTATGGCTACACCTTC. Its protein product is CASSLGQGGYGYTF.

This clone came up a few times. V is TRBV27 and J is TRBJ1-4; TRBD1 might be the D (6 bases). Germline V gives CDR1 MNHEY, CDR2 SMNVEV (reference sequence). V was pared by 4 bases and J by 4 bases, with 10 bases between. This CDR3 is built from 14 residues. The CDR3 nucleotides read TGTGCCAGCAGTTATACAGGGATTAATGAAAAACTGTTTTTT. Encoded protein: CASSYTGINEKLFF.

The table lists this clone with a few counts. This sequence joins TRBV6-1 and TRBJ2-1; 8 nucleotides align to TRBD2. The germline V gene encodes CDR1 MNHNS and CDR2 SASEGT. The J segment lost 4 bases and the V segment lost 4 bases, leaving 6 bases of the junction unmatched. The CDR3 is 15 residues long. The CDR3 region is CASSVASGPYNEQFF. The CDR3 coding sequence is TGTGCCAGCAGTGTAGCTAGCGGGCCTTACAATGAGCAGTTCTTC.

The genes are TRBV29-1 and TRBJ1-1, with a possible D match to TRBD1 (6 bases). CDR3 length: 15 amino acids. Germline lookup yields CDR1 SQVTM and CDR2 ANQGSEA. V lost 7 bases and J 0 bases, leaving 18 bases between the germline ends. CDR3 nucleotides: TGCAGCGCACAGGGTGAGGTCGGCGTGAACACTGAAGCTTTCTTT. Its protein is CSAQGEVGVNTEAFF.

The chain employs TRBV7-9 and TRBJ1-5; D is ambiguous. V gave up 5 bases and J gave up 5 bases, with 10 bases separating them. The CDR3 has 13 amino acids. CDR1 SEHNR and CDR2 FQNEAQ come from the germline V gene (reference sequence). For the CDR3, the DNA is TGTGCCAGCAGCCCCCAACTCGATCAGCCCCAGCATTTT. It is translated as CASSPQLDQPQHF.

The V call is TRBV19, the J call TRBJ2-7; D may be TRBD1 (6 bases). The CDR3 is 16 residues long. The V gene lost 3 bases and the J gene lost 4 bases, with 19 bases spanning the gap. CDR1 LNHDA and CDR2 SQIVND come from the germline V gene (reference sequence). CDR3 coding DNA: TGTGCCAGTAGTATGACCTCAGGGGTTCTCGGTTACGAGCAGTACTTC. Translation gives CASSMTSGVLGYEQYF.

V and J are TRBV6-5 and TRBJ1-2; 7 bases match TRBD1. The CDR3 extends over 15 amino acids. V dropped 0 bases and J dropped 7; count of bases not matched to a gene: 8. Germline V gene lookup returns CDR1 MNHEY and CDR2 SVGAGI. In DNA form, the CDR3 reads TGTGCCAGCAGTTACTCGCAGGGGGTGGTCGGTGGCTACACCTTC. Protein sequence: CASSYSQGVVGGYTF.

The rearrangement links TRBV7-8 to TRBJ1-4; 7 bases line up with TRBD1. The CDR3 runs to 14 residues. Germline V gives CDR1 SGHVS, CDR2 FQNEAQ. V shed 7 bases, J shed 8 bases, and the junction held 10 bases outside the gene matches. The CDR3 region is CASNRQGWNEKLFF. CDR3 sequence (DNA): TGTGCCAGCAACCGACAGGGATGGAACGAAAAACTGTTTTTT.

The V gene is TRBV5-1, the J gene TRBJ2-2; D is perhaps TRBD1 (6 bases). CDR3 size: 15 residues. The V gene lost 0 bases and the J gene lost 3 bases, with 9 bases spanning the gap. Germline CDR1 SGHRS, CDR2 YFSETQ. This CDR3 reads CASSLDRADTGELFF. CDR3 coding DNA: TGCGCCAGCAGCTTGGACAGGGCGGACACCGGGGAGCTGTTTTTT.

The genes are TRBV21-1 and TRBJ2-7; the tabulated D call, TRBD2, remains unverified against the DNA. TRBV21-1 is reported as a pseudogene. The CDR3 totals 14 residues. CDR3 region: CASSKDAEAYEQYF. The CDR3 nucleotides read TGTGCCAGCAGCAAAGACGCAGAGGCCTACGAGCAGTACTTC.

The chain has TRBV19 and TRBJ2-2, with D possibly matching TRBD2 (6 bases). The V gene's germline CDR1 is LNHDA and CDR2 SQIVND (reference sequence). CDR3 length equals 16 residues. Trimming left V 0 bases short and J 7 bases short, with 15 bases between. The CDR3: CASSIDQDYLDGELFF. The CDR3, as DNA: TGTGCCAGTAGTATAGACCAGGACTATCTCGACGGGGAGCTGTTTTTT.

The V and J genes are TRBV18 and TRBJ2-5, with TRBD2 matching 9 bases. V lost 0 bases to trimming and J lost 3 bases; unmatched junction nucleotides: 8. The germline V gene has CDR1 KGHSH and CDR2 LQKENI. The CDR3 runs to 17 residues. The CDR3 DNA reads TGTGCCAGCTCACCACCGCGTGGACTAGCGCGGGAAGAGACCCAGTACTTC. Translation: CASSPPRGLAREETQYF.

This clone occurred a few times. A junction end diverges from the germline sequence, so it may reflect a read error. V usage is TRBV6-5 and J usage is TRBJ2-7; D is uncertain. There are 12 residues in the CDR3. Germline lookup yields CDR1 MNHEY and CDR2 SVGAGI. CDR3 sequence (DNA): TGTGCCAGCAGTTACTCGGCGGAGAAACTAAGTTGG. Its protein product is CASSYSAEKLSW.

This clone was picked up a small number of times. The genes are TRBV19 and TRBJ1-5, with D possibly matching TRBD1 (5 bases). The CDR3 totals 15 residues. Trimming left V 3 bases short and J 2 bases short, with 11 bases between. CDR1 and CDR2 (germline): LNHDA, SQIVND (reference sequence). CDR3 coding DNA: TGTGCCAGTAGTATCCAGGGTGGGGGCAATCAGCCCCAGCATTTT. Its translation is CASSIQGGGNQPQHF.

The chain carries TRBV4-1 and TRBJ1-1; 8 bases are shared with TRBD1. This CDR3 region has 14 residues. CDR1 is MGHRA and CDR2 is YSYEKL in the germline V gene. The V and J ends lost 4 bases and 5 bases, in that order; junction bases with no gene match: 6. The CDR3 nucleotides read TGCGCCAGCAGCCTCGCTACAGGGGGAACTGAAGCTTTCTTT. Protein sequence: CASSLATGGTEAFF.

The genes are TRBV29-1 and TRBJ2-5; a possible D gene is TRBD2 (5 bases). Germline V gene lookup returns CDR1 SQVTM and CDR2 ANQGSEA. This CDR3 is built from 14 residues. With 4 bases removed from V and 4 bases from J, the gap between germline ends came to 16 bases. The CDR3 DNA is TGCAGCGTTGGAATTGAGGGATGGGGAGAGACCCAGTACTTC. Protein sequence: CSVGIEGWGETQYF.

The chain recombines TRBV2 with TRBJ2-7; 10 bases match TRBD1. The CDR3 is made up of 15 amino acids. V gave up 6 bases and J gave up 4 bases; unmatched junction bases: 9. CDR1 and CDR2 from the germline V gene are SNHLY and FYNNEI. The CDR3 spells CASRADRGRGYEQYF. CDR3 bases: TGTGCCAGCAGGGCTGACAGGGGGCGCGGTTACGAGCAGTACTTC.

This clone was observed a handful of times. This chain uses TRBV5-6 with TRBJ2-7, with no clear D. Germline V lookup: CDR1 SGHDT, CDR2 YYEEEE. This CDR3 has 12 amino acids. The V end was cut by 2 bases, the J end by 3 bases, with 6 bases between. Here the CDR3 DNA reads TGTGCCAGCAGCTTCAAAATCTACGAGCAGTACTTC. Its protein is CASSFKIYEQYF.

The DNA for the CDR3 is TGTGCCAGCAGCCCACAGGGTCTCACTGAAGCTTTCTTT. The encoded protein is CASSPQGLTEAFF. The genes are TRBV11-2 and TRBJ1-1; the D gene is possibly TRBD1 (6 bases). There are 13 residues in the CDR3. Trimming cost V 5 bases and J 4 bases, with 11 bases left between them. CDR1 is SGHAT and CDR2 is FQNNGV in the germline V gene.

This clone was counted a few times. V usage is TRBV19 and J usage is TRBJ1-2; 8 bases map to TRBD1. Germline loops: CDR1 LNHDA, CDR2 SQIVND (reference sequence). The CDR3 has 15 amino acids. V lost 8 bases and J lost 4; bases outside the gene matches: 12. CDR3 sequence: CASSPPGQESYGYTF. The CDR3 coding sequence is TGTGCCAGTTCACCTCCGGGACAGGAAAGCTATGGCTACACCTTC. Supplemented by reference TRBV19 and TRBJ1-2, the full variable domain reads DGGITQSPKYLFRKEGQNVTLSCEQNLNHDAMYWYRQDPGQGLRLIYYSQIVNDFQKGDIAEGYSVSREKKESFPLTVTSAQKNPTAFYLCASSPPGQESYGYTFGSGTRLTVV.

The chain combines TRBV7-2 with TRBJ1-1; D unclear. The V end lost 5 bases, the J end lost 4 bases, and 14 bases lay between the germline ends. The CDR3 is made up of 14 amino acids. CDR1 and CDR2 (germline): SGHTA, FQGNSA. The CDR3: CASSPRKISTEAFF. As DNA, the CDR3 is TGTGCCAGCAGCCCCCGTAAAATATCCACTGAAGCTTTCTTT.

V and J are TRBV5-6 and TRBJ2-2, with D uncertain. There are 14 residues in the CDR3. Trimming stripped 3 bases from V and 1 base from J, with 7 bases between. Germline assignment: CDR1 SGHDT and CDR2 YYEEEE. Here the CDR3 DNA reads TGTGCCAGCAGCTGGCTAGGGAACACCGGGGAGCTGTTTTTT. As protein: CASSWLGNTGELFF. The entire variable domain, with the rest obtained from reference TRBV5-6 and TRBJ2-2, is as follows: DAGVTQSPTHLIKTRGQQVTLRCSPKSGHDTVSWYQQALGQGPQFIFQYYEEEERQRGNFPDRFSGHQFPNYSSELNVNALLLGDSALYLCASSWLGNTGELFFGEGSRLTVL.

This chain joins TRBV6-5 and TRBJ1-6; 7 bases line up with TRBD1. The germline V gene encodes CDR1 MNHEY and CDR2 SVGAGI. This CDR3 contains 13 residues. J was trimmed by 10 bases and V by 8 bases; bases with no gene match: 8. The CDR3 sequence is CASADRDRSPLHF. The CDR3 DNA is TGTGCCAGCGCCGACAGGGACCGATCACCCCTCCACTTT.

The V gene is TRBV6-6, the J gene TRBJ1-1; 7 bases line up with TRBD1. Germline V lookup: CDR1 MNHNY, CDR2 SVGAGI (reference sequence). This CDR3 contains 14 residues. V was pared by 5 bases and J by 10 bases, with 13 bases of the junction left unmatched. The CDR3 region has the DNA TGTGCCAGCAGTGTCCCAGGGGGGTTGAGAGTAGCTTTCTTT. Encoded protein: CASSVPGGLRVAFF.